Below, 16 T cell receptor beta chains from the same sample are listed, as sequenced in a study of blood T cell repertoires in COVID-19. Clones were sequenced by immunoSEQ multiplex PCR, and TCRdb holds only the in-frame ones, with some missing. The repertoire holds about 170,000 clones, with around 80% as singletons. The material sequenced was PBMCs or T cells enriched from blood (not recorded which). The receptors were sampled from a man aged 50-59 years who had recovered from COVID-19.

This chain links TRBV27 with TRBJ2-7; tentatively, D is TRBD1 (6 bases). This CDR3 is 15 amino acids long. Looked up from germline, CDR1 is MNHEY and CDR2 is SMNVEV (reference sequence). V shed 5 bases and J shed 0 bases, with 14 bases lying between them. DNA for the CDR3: TGTGCCAGCAGTGCCGGGACACTTAGCTCCTACGAGCAGTACTTC. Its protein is CASSAGTLSSYEQYF.

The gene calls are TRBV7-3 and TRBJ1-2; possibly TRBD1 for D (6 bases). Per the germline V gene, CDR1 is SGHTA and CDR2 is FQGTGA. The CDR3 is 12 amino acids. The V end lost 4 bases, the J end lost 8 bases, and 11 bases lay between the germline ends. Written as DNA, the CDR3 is TGTGCCAGCAGCTCAGGGGTTTCAGGCTACACCTTC. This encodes CASSSGVSGYTF.

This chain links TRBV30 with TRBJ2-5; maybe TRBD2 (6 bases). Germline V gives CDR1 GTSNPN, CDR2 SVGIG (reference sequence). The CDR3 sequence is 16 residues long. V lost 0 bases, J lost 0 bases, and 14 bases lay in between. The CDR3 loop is CAWSVGDGGYQETQYF. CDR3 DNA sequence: TGTGCCTGGAGTGTAGGTGACGGAGGGTACCAAGAGACCCAGTACTTC. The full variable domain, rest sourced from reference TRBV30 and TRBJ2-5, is SQTIHQWPATLVQPVGSPLSLECTVEGTSNPNLYWYRQAAGRGLQLLFYSVGIGQISSEVPQNLSASRPQDRQFILSSKKLLLSDSGFYLCAWSVGDGGYQETQYFGPGTRLLVL.

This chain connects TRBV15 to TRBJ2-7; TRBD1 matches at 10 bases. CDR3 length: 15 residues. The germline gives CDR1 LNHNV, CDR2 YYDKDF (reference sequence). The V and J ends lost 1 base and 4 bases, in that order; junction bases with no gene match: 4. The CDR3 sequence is CATSRAGTGVYEQYF. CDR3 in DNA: TGTGCCACCAGCAGAGCCGGGACAGGGGTTTACGAGCAGTACTTC.

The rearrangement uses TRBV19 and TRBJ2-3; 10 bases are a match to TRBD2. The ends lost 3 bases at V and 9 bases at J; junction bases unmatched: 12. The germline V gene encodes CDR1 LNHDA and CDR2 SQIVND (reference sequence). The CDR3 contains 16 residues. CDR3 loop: CASSIETSGPIATQYF. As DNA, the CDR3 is TGTGCCAGTAGTATTGAGACTAGCGGGCCAATCGCCACGCAGTATTTT.

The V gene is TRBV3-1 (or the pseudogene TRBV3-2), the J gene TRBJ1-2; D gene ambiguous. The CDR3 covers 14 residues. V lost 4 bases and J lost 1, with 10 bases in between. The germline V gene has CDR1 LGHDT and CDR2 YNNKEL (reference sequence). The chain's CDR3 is CASSPGGINYGYTF. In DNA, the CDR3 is TGTGCCAGCAGCCCGGGAGGGATTAACTATGGCTACACCTTC.

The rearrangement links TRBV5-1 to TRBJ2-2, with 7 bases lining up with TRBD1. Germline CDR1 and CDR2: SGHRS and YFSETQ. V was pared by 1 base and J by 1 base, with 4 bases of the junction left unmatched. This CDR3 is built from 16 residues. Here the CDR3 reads CASSLHGTVNTGELFF. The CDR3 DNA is TGCGCCAGCAGCTTGCACGGGACAGTGAACACCGGGGAGCTGTTTTTT.

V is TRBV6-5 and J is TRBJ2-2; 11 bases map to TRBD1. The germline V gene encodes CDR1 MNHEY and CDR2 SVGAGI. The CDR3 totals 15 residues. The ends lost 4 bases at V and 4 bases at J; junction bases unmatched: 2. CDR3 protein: CASSSDRGLTGELFF. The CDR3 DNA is TGTGCCAGCAGTTCGGACAGGGGGCTCACCGGGGAGCTGTTTTTT.

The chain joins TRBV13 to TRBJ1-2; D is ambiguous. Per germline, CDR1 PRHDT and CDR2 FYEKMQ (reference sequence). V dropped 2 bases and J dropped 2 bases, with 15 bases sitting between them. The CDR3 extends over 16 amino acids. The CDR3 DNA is TGTGCCAGCAGCTTATTGTCATTACAAGCGAACTATGGCTACACCTTC. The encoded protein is CASSLLSLQANYGYTF.

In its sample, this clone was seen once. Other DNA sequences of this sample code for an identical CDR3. CDR3 bases: TGTGCCAGCAGCTTAGGACAGATGAACACTGAAGCTTTCTTT. This gives the protein CASSLGQMNTEAFF. The V gene is TRBV11-2, the J gene TRBJ1-1; tentative D call: TRBD1 (5 bases). Deletions cut 1 base from V and 0 bases from J, with 6 bases between. Per germline, CDR1 SGHAT and CDR2 FQNNGV. This CDR3 is built from 14 residues.

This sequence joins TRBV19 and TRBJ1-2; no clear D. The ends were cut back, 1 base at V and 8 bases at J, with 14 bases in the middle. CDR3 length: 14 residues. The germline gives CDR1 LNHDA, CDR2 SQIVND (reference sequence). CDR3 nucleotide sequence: TGTGCCAGTAGTATAGCTGGATTTGCGGAGGGCTACACCTTC. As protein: CASSIAGFAEGYTF.

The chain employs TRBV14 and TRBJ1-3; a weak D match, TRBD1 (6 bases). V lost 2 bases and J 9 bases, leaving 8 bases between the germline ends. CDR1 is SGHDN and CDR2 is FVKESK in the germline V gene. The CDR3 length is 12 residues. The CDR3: CASSQLGGTIYF. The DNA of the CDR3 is TGTGCCAGCAGCCAACTAGGGGGCACCATATATTTT.

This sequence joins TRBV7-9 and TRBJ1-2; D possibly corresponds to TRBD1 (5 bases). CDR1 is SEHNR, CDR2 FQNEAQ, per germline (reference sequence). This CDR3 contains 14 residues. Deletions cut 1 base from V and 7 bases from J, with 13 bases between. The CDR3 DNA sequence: TGTGCCAGCAGCTTAGGCAGGGCGCCTAGTGGCTACACCTTC. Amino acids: CASSLGRAPSGYTF.

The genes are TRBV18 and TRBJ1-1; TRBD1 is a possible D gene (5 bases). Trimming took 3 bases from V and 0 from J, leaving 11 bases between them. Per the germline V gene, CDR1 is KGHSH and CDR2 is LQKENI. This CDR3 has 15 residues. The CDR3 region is CASSPGGVVNTEAFF. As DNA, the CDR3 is TGTGCCAGCTCACCTGGGGGGGTGGTGAACACTGAAGCTTTCTTT.

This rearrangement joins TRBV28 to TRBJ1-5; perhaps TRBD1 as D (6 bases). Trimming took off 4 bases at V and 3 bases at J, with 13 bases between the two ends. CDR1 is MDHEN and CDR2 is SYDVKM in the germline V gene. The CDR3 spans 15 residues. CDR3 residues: CASSSQTGPNQPQHF. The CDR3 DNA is TGTGCCAGCAGTTCCCAGACAGGTCCCAATCAGCCCCAGCATTTT.

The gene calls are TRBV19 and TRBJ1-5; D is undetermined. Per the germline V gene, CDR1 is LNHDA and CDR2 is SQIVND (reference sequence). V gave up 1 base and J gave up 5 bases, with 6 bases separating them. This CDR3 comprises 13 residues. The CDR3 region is CASSIVGDQPQHF. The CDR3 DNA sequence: TGTGCCAGTAGTATAGTTGGAGATCAGCCCCAGCATTTT.